Sequencing of this T cell receptor beta chain was carried out in a study of cytomegalovirus exposure and HLA in healthy donors. Study-wide points: Listed as cytomegalovirus-associated were 150 or so TCR beta chains. Using the classifier, cytomegalovirus status was reportedly diagnosed with high specificity and sensitivity. Compared with the roughly 700-donor mean, an Asian-associated ancestry cluster reportedly had fewer N-insertions, according to a later analysis.

Comments on this clone: Its antigen is unidentified.

Amplification used 60 Vbeta primers and 13 Jbeta primers. Method: immunoSEQ multiplex PCR; TCRdb's copy keeps in-frame clones and lacks some. The sample holds about 130,000 clones; 80% are singletons and the top ten take around 3.6%. Germline CDR1 and CDR2: MNHEY and SVGAGI. The germline V and J ends were trimmed by 4 bases and 0 bases, with 10 bases remaining between them. This CDR3 has 16 amino acids. Sequencing was done on a sample of PBMCs. This chain links TRBV6-5 with TRBJ1-6; D not certain. This receptor was identified in a woman in her thirties or forties in good health and CMV-seronegative. CDR3 residues: CASSLQLSSYNSPLHF. DNA for the CDR3: TGTGCCAGCAGTTTGCAACTGAGCTCCTATAATTCACCCCTCCACTTT.